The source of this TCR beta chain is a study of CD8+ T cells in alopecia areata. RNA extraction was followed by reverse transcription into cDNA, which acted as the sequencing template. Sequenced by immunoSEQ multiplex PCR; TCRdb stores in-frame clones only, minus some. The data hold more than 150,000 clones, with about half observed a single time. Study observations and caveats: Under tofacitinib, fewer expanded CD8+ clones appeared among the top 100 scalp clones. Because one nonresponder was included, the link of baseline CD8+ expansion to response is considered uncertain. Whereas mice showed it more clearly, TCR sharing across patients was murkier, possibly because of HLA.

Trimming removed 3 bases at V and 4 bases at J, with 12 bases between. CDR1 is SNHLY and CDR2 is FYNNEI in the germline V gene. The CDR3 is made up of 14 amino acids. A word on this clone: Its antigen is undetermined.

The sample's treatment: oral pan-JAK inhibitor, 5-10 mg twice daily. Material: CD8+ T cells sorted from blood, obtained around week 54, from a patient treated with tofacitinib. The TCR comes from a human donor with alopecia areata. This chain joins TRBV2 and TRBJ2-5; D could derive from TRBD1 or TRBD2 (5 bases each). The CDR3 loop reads CASSEGPGRETQYF. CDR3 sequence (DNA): TGTGCCAGCAGTGAGGGCCCGGGGCGAGAGACCCAGTACTTC.